This T cell receptor (beta chain) was recorded in a study of blood T cell repertoires in COVID-19. On the study more broadly: The study drew acute and convalescent COVID-19 samples from the United States, Italy and Spain.

The V end lost 4 bases, the J end lost 3 bases, and 11 bases lay between the germline ends. From germline, CDR1 is WNHNN and CDR2 SYGVQD (reference sequence). This CDR3 has 14 residues. Here immunoSEQ multiplex PCR was the method, and the copy in TCRdb shows in-frame clones only, minus some. The sample records a few hundred thousand clones, roughly nine tenths being singletons. This sequence originates from a woman aged 40 to 50 who had recovered from COVID-19. Material: peripheral blood. This chain joins TRBV10-1 and TRBJ2-3; D remains ambiguous. The CDR3 DNA follows: TGCGCCAGCAGTGCCTCTGTAGCAACAGATACGCAGTATTTT. It translates to CASSASVATDTQYF.